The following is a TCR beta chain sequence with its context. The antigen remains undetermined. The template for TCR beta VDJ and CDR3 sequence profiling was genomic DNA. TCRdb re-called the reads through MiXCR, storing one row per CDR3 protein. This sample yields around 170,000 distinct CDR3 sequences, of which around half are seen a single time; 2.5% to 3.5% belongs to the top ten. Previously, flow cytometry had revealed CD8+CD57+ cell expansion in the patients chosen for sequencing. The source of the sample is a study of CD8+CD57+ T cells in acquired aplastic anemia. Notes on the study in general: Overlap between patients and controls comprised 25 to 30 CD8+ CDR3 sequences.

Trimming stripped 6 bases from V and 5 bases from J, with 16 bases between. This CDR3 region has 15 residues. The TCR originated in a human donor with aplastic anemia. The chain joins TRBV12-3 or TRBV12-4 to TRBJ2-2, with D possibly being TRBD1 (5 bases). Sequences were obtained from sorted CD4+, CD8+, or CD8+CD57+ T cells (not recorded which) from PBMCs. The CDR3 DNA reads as TGTGCCAGCAGCCTACTTCCAGGGCGGACCGGGGAGCTGTTTTTT. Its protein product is CASSLLPGRTGELFF.